The entry that follows covers one TCR beta chain sequence. As yet, its antigen is unknown. The data were obtained in a study of beta chain features in type 1 diabetes. Of the isolated RNA, all was reverse transcribed, and so the sequenced material was expressed TCRB transcripts. Data came from immunoSEQ multiplex PCR; TCRdb stores just in-frame clones and leaves some out. The sample records around 100,000 clones, approximately 30% being singletons. The V and J ends lost 1 base and 6 bases, in that order; junction bases with no gene match: 1. Germline loops: CDR1 SGHDT, CDR2 YYEEEE. The CDR3 is 12 amino acids. Study-level findings and limits: PCR may have favored shorter templates equally in patients and controls. Moderate yet significant TCRB CDR3 shortening was seen in Type 1 diabetes patients in all four CD4+ subsets.

One heparinised blood draw averaging around 100 mL was given by each donor. The chain is built from TRBV5-6 and TRBJ2-7, with 7 positions matching TRBD1. This TCR was sampled from a woman younger than 35 with type 1 diabetes. Sequenced material: central memory CD4+ T cells from blood. The CDR3 spells CASSLTGVEQYV. The CDR3 bases are TGTGCCAGCAGCTTGACAGGGGTCGAGCAGTACGTC.